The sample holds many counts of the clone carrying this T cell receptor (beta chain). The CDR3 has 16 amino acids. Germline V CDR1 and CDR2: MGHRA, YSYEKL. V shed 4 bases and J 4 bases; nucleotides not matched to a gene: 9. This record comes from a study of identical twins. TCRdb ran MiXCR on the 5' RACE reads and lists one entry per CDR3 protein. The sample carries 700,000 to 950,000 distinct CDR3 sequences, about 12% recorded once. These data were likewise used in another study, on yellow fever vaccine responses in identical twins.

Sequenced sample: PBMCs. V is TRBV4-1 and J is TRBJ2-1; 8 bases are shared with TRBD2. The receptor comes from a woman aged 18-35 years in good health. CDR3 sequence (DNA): TGCGCCAGCAGCCCCAAGACTAGCGCGGGATACAATGAGCAGTTCTTC. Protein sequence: CASSPKTSAGYNEQFF.